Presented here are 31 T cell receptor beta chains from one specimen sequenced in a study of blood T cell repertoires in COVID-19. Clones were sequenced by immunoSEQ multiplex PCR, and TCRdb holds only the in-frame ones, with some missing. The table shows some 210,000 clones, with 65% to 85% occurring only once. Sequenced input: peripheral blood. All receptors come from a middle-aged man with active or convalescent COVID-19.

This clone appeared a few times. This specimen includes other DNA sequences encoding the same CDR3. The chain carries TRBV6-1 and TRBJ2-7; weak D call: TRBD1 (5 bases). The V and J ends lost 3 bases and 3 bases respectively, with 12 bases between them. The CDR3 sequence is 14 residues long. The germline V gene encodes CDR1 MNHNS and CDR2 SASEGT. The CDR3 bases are TGTGCCAGCAGTGAGACCCAGGGTGACTACGAGCAGTACTTC. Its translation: CASSETQGDYEQYF.

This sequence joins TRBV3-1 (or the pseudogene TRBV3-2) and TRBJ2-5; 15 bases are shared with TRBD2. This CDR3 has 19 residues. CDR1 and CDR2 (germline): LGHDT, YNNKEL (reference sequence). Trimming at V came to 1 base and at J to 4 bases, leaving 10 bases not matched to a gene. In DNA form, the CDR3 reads TGTGCCAGCAGCCAAGGGAGTACGGGACTAGCGGGGGGCCGAGAGACCCAGTACTTC. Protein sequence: CASSQGSTGLAGGRETQYF.

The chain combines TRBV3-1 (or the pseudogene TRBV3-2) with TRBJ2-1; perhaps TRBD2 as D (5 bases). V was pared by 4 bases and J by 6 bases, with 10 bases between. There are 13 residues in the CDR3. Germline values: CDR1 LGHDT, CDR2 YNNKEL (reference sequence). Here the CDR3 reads CASSPYSGNEQFF. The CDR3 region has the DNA TGTGCCAGCAGCCCATACAGCGGCAATGAGCAGTTCTTC.

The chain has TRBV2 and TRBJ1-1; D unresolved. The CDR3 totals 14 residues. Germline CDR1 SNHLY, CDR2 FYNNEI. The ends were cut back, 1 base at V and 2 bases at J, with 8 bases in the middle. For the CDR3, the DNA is TGTGCCAGCAGTGAAGTAATCGGTAACACTGAAGCTTTCTTT. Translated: CASSEVIGNTEAFF.

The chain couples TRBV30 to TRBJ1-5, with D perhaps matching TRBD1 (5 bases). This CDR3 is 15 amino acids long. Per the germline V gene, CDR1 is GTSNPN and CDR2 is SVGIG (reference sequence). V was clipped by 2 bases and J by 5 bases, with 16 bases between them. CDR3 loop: CAWSSQDGQYQPQHF. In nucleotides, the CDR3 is TGTGCCTGGAGTTCTCAGGACGGACAATATCAGCCCCAGCATTTT.

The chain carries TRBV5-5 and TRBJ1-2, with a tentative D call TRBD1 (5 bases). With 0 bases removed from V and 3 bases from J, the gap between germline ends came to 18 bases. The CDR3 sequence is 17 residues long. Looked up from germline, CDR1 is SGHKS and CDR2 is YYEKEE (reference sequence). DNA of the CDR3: TGTGCCAGCAGCTTGGGGTCGTCAGGGCGACGCTACTATGGCTACACCTTC. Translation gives CASSLGSSGRRYYGYTF.

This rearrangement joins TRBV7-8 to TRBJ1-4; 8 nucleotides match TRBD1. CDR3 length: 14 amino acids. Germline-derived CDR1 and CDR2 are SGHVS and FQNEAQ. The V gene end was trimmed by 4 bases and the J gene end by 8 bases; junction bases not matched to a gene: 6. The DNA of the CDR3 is TGTGCCAGCAGCTCCAGGGGGCGCGGGGAAAAACTGTTTTTT. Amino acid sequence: CASSSRGRGEKLFF.

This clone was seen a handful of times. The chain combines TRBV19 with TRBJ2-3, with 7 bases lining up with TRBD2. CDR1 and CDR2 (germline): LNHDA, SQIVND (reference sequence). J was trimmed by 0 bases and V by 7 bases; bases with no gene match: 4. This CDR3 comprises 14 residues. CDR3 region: CASKAGSSTDTQYF. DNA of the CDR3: TGTGCCAGTAAAGCGGGGTCCAGCACAGATACGCAGTATTTT.

The CDR3 sequence: CASSYTDRRETQYF. The DNA of the CDR3 is TGTGCCAGCAGTTACACGGACAGGAGGGAGACCCAGTACTTC. V usage is TRBV6-5 and J usage is TRBJ2-5; 7 bases fit TRBD1. The CDR3 is made up of 14 amino acids. The trim removed 2 bases at V and 5 bases at J, leaving 5 bases unmatched. CDR1 is MNHEY, CDR2 SVGAGI, per germline.

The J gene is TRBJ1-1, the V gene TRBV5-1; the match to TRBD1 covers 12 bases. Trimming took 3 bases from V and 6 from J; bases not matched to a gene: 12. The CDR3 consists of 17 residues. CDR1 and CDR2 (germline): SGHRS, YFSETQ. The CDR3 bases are TGCGCCAGCAGCTCGGCCCGGGACAGGGGGCTAGGGGCTGAAGCTTTCTTT. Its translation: CASSSARDRGLGAEAFF. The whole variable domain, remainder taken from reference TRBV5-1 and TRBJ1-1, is KAGVTQTPRYLIKTRGQQVTLSCSPISGHRSVSWYQQTPGQGLQFLFEYFSETQRNKGNFPGRFSGRQFSNSRSEMNVSTLELGDSALYLCASSSARDRGLGAEAFFGQGTRLTVV.

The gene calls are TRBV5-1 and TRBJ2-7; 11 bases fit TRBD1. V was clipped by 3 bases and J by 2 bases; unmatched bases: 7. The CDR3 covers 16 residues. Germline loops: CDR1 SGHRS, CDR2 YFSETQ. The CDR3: CASSWRGQGDPYEQYF. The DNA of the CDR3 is TGCGCCAGCAGCTGGAGGGGACAGGGGGACCCCTACGAGCAGTACTTC.

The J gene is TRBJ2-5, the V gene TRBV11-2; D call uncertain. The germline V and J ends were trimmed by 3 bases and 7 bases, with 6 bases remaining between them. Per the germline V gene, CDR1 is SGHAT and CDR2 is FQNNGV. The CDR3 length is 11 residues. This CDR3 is CASSFSRTQYF. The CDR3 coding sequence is TGTGCCAGCAGCTTTTCCCGGACCCAGTACTTC.

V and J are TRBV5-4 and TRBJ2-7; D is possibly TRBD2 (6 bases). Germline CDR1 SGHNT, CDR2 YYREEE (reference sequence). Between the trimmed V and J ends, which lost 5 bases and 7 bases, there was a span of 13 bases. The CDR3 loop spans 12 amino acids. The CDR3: CASRRGLGEQYF. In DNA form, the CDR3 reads TGTGCCAGCAGACGGGGGTTGGGGGAGCAGTACTTC.

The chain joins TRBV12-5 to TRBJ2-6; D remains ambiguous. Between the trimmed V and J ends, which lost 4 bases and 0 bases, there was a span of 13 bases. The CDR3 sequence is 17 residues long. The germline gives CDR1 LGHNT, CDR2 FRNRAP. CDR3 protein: CASGSLGVLSGANVLTF. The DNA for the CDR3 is TGTGCTAGTGGTTCTCTGGGCGTCCTCTCTGGGGCCAACGTCCTGACTTTC.

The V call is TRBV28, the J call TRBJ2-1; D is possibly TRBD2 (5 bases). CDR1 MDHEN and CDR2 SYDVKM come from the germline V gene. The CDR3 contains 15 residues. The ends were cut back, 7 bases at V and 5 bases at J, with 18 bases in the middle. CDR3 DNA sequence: TGTGCCAGCACCCCTAAGGAGGTGGAAGACAATGAGCAGTTCTTC. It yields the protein CASTPKEVEDNEQFF.

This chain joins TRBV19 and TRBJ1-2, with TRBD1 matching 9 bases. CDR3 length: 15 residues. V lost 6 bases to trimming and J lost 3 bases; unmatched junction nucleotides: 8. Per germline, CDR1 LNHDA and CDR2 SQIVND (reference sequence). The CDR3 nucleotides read TGTGCCAGTAGCTGGACCGGGACAGGGTACTATGGCTACACCTTC. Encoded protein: CASSWTGTGYYGYTF. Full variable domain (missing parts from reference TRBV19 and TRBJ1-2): DGGITQSPKYLFRKEGQNVTLSCEQNLNHDAMYWYRQDPGQGLRLIYYSQIVNDFQKGDIAEGYSVSREKKESFPLTVTSAQKNPTAFYLCASSWTGTGYYGYTFGSGTRLTVV.

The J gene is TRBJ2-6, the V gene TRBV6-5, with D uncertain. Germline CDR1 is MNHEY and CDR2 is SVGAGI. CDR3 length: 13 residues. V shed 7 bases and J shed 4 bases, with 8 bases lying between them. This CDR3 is CASIGPGANVLTF. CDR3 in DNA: TGTGCCAGCATCGGTCCCGGGGCCAACGTCCTGACTTTC.

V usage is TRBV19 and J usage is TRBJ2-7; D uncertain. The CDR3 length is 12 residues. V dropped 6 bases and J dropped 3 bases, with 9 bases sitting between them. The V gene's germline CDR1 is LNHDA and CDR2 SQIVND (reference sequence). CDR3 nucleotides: TGTGCCAGTAGCGCGGCCAGCTACGAGCAGTACTTC. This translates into CASSAASYEQYF. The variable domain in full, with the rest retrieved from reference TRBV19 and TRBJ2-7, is DGGITQSPKYLFRKEGQNVTLSCEQNLNHDAMYWYRQDPGQGLRLIYYSQIVNDFQKGDIAEGYSVSREKKESFPLTVTSAQKNPTAFYLCASSAASYEQYFGPGTRLTVT.

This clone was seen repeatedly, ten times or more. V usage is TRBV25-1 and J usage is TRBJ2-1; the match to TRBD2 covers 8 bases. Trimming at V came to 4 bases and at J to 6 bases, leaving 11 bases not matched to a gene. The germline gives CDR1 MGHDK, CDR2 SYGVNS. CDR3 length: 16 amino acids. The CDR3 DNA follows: TGTGCCAGCAGTGGTAACCTCGGGACTAGGTCCAATGAGCAGTTCTTC. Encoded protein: CASSGNLGTRSNEQFF.

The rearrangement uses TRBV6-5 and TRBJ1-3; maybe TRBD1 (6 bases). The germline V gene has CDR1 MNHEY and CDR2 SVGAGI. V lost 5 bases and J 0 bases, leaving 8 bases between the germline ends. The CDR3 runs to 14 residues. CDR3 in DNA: TGTGCCAGCAGTCCGACAGGCTCTGGAAACACCATATATTTT. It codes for CASSPTGSGNTIYF.

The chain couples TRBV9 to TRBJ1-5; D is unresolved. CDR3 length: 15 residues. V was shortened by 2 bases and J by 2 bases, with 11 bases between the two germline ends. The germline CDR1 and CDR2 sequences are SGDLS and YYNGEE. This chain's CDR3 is CASSVHRRGNQPQHF. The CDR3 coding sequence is TGTGCCAGCAGCGTTCATAGGAGGGGCAATCAGCCCCAGCATTTT.

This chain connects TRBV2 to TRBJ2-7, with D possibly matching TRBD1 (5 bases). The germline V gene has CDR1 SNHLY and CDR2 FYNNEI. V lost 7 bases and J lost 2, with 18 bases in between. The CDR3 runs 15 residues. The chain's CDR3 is CASNLYTSGPYEQYF. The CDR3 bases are TGTGCCAGCAACCTCTATACCTCAGGGCCCTACGAGCAGTACTTC.

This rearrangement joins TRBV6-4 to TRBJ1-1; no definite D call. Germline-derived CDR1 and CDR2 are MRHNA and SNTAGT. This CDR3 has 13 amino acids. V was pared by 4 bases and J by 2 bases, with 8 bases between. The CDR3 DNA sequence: TGTGCCAGCAGTGTCGAGGGTAACACTGAAGCTTTCTTT. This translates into CASSVEGNTEAFF.

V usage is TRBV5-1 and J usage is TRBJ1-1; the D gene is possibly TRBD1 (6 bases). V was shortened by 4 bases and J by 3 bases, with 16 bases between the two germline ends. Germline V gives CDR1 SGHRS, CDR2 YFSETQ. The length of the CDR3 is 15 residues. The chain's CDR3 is CASSPAGGEDTEAFF. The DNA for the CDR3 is TGCGCCAGCAGCCCCGCTGGGGGCGAGGACACTGAAGCTTTCTTT. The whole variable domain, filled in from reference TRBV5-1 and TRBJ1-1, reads KAGVTQTPRYLIKTRGQQVTLSCSPISGHRSVSWYQQTPGQGLQFLFEYFSETQRNKGNFPGRFSGRQFSNSRSEMNVSTLELGDSALYLCASSPAGGEDTEAFFGQGTRLTVV.

The CDR3 nucleotides read TGTGCCATCCGGACAGGGGGTGGTACGCAGTATTTT. Translated: CAIRTGGGTQYF. This chain connects TRBV27 to TRBJ2-3; 10 bases are shared with TRBD1. Germline-derived CDR1 and CDR2 are MNHEY and SMNVEV (reference sequence). The CDR3 totals 12 residues. V lost 10 bases, J lost 8 bases, and 6 bases stayed unmatched.

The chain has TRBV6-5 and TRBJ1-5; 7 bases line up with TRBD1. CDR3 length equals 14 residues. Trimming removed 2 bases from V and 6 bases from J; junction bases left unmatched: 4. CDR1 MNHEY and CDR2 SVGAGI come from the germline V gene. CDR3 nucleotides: TGTGCCAGCAGTTACGACAGGGTTGGTCAGCCCCAGCATTTT. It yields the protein CASSYDRVGQPQHF.

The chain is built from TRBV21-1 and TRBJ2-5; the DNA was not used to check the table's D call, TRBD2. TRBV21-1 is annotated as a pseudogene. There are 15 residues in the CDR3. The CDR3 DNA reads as TGTGCCAGCAGCAAATGGGGGGGGCGCGCCCAGACCCAGTACTTC. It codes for CASSKWGGRAQTQYF.

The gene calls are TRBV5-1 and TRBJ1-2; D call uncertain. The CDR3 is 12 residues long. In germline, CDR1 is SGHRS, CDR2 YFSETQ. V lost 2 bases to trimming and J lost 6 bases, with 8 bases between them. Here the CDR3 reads CASSLNRNGYTF. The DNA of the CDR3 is TGCGCCAGCAGCTTAAACAGAAATGGCTACACCTTC. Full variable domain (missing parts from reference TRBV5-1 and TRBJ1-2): KAGVTQTPRYLIKTRGQQVTLSCSPISGHRSVSWYQQTPGQGLQFLFEYFSETQRNKGNFPGRFSGRQFSNSRSEMNVSTLELGDSALYLCASSLNRNGYTFGSGTRLTVV.

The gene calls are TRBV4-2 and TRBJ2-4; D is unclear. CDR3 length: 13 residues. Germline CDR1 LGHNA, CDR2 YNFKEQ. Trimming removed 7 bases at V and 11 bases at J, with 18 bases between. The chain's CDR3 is CASKANRGSVQYF. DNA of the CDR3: TGTGCCAGCAAGGCGAACCGTGGAAGCGTTCAGTACTTC.

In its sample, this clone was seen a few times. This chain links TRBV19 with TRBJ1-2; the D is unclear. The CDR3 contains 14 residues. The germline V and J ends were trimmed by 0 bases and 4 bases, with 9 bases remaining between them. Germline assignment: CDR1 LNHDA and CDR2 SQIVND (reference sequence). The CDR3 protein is CASSIDAESYGYTF. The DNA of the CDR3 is TGTGCCAGTAGTATAGATGCAGAATCCTATGGCTACACCTTC.

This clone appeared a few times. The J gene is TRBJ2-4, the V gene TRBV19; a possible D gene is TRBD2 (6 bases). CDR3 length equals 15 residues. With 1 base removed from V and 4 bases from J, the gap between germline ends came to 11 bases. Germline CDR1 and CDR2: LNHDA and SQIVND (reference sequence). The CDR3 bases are TGTGCCAGTAGTATAGGTGCGGGACCTAAAAACATTCAGTACTTC. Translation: CASSIGAGPKNIQYF.